Presented here are 8 T cell receptor beta chains from one specimen sequenced in a study of blood T cell repertoires in COVID-19 (dated by TCRdb to 2019 to 2021). Libraries came from the immunoSEQ multiplex PCR assay. This is the immuneACCESS table as TCRdb keeps it, with only in-frame sequences that have V and J called. A part of the clones is gone; compared with another copy, unresolved V genes explain less than half, and the rest is unexplained. This sample holds more than 200,000 clones; around 86% were observed only once. The ten most abundant clones make up 5.5% to 8.5% of the sample. The specimen was PBMCs or T cells enriched from blood (not recorded which). The receptors originated from a man aged 25-45 years in a cohort exposed to, infected with or recovered from COVID-19 (not recorded which).

This sequence joins TRBV4-2 and TRBJ2-7; TRBD2 might be the D (6 bases). Per the germline V gene, CDR1 is LGHNA and CDR2 is YNFKEQ. The ends were cut back, 0 bases at V and 12 bases at J, with 12 bases in the middle. The CDR3 extends over 12 amino acids. As DNA, the CDR3 is TGTGCCAGCAGCCAAGATGGAGGGTTCAGGTACTTC. Its translation: CASSQDGGFRYF.

This clone was recorded a few times. The chain uses TRBV25-1 and TRBJ2-1; D gene uncertain. Germline loops: CDR1 MGHDK, CDR2 SYGVNS. Trimming took off 3 bases at V and 6 bases at J, with 9 bases between the two ends. This CDR3 comprises 13 residues. CDR3 sequence reads: CASSDLNRNEQFF. CDR3 nucleotide sequence: TGTGCCAGCAGTGATCTAAACCGCAATGAGCAGTTCTTC.

This chain uses TRBV24-1 with TRBJ1-2; 8 nucleotides match TRBD1. After removal of 4 bases from V and 1 base from J, the junction contained 4 bases not matched to a gene. The CDR3 is 15 amino acids. CDR1 and CDR2 (germline): KGHDR, SFDVKD. CDR3 nucleotide sequence: TGTGCCACCAGTGACCCCGGACAGGGTAACTATGGCTACACCTTC. This gives the protein CATSDPGQGNYGYTF.

V and J are TRBV11-3 and TRBJ2-2; 9 bases line up with TRBD1. The ends lost 1 base at V and 2 bases at J; junction bases unmatched: 11. This CDR3 comprises 19 residues. Germline loops: CDR1 SGHNT, CDR2 YENEEA. The CDR3: CASSLAWTGVLNNTGELFF. The CDR3 DNA sequence: TGTGCCAGCAGCTTAGCTTGGACAGGGGTACTGAATAACACCGGGGAGCTGTTTTTT.

This chain joins TRBV7-3 and TRBJ2-1; tentatively, D is TRBD2 (6 bases). Germline loops: CDR1 SGHTA, CDR2 FQGTGA. The CDR3 is 14 residues long. Between the trimmed V and J ends, which lost 5 bases and 10 bases, there was a span of 18 bases. The CDR3 DNA reads TGTGCCAGCAGCCCCACGGGACTCCCAAACGAGCAGTTCTTC. It is translated as CASSPTGLPNEQFF. The full variable domain, rest sourced from reference TRBV7-3 and TRBJ2-1, is GAGVSQTPSNKVTEKGKYVELRCDPISGHTALYWYRQSLGQGPEFLIYFQGTGAADDSGLPNDRFFAVRPEGSVSTLKIQRTERGDSAVYLCASSPTGLPNEQFFGPGTRLTVL.

CDR3 amino acids: CASSSKPGHYTEAFF. The CDR3 DNA follows: TGTGCCAGCAGCTCTAAACCGGGACACTACACTGAAGCTTTCTTT. The chain is built from TRBV9 and TRBJ1-1, with TRBD1 as a possible D gene (6 bases). The V gene's germline CDR1 is SGDLS and CDR2 YYNGEE. The V end lost 4 bases, the J end lost 3 bases, and 16 bases lay between the germline ends. The CDR3 runs to 15 residues.

This clone was detected once. The chain joins TRBV11-2 to TRBJ2-7, with TRBD2 as a possible D gene (5 bases). The CDR3 spans 12 residues. CDR1 SGHAT and CDR2 FQNNGV come from the germline V gene. V lost 6 bases, J lost 2 bases, and 8 bases lay in between. DNA of the CDR3: TGTGCCAGCAGTTCCGGGGCCTACGAGCAGTACTTC. Translation gives CASSSGAYEQYF.

The rearrangement joins TRBV6-5 to TRBJ2-7, with D perhaps matching TRBD2 (5 bases). Germline values: CDR1 MNHEY, CDR2 SVGAGI. Trimming shortened V by 7 bases and J by 5 bases, and 12 bases separated the two germline ends. This CDR3 has 12 residues. The CDR3: CASNLELDEQYF. In DNA form, the CDR3 reads TGTGCCAGCAATCTAGAACTAGACGAGCAGTACTTC.